The 27 T cell receptor beta chains in this list originate from one sample, sequenced in a study of T-cell reconstitution after alpha-beta-depleted transplantation in children. TCRbeta library construction was performed incorporating unique molecular identifiers. TCRdb re-derived calls from the PCR reads in MiXCR, one entry per CDR3 protein. This repertoire shows about 500,000 distinct CDR3 sequences, about 30% found once; its top ten account for 2% to 3%. The source was PBMCs from the stem cell graft donor, collected from the stem cell graft. The receptors originated from a human donor who donated a stem cell graft to a child with aplastic anemia.

The chain recombines TRBV5-1 with TRBJ2-3; TRBD1 matches at 8 bases. The CDR3 is 15 amino acids. With 1 base clipped from V and 5 bases from J, the junction kept 6 bases outside the gene matches. Germline V gene sequence: CDR1 SGHRS, CDR2 YFSETQ. The CDR3 sequence: CASSLQGAVIDTQYF. The CDR3, as DNA: TGCGCCAGCAGCTTGCAGGGGGCTGTTATAGATACGCAGTATTTT.

The chain is built from TRBV19 and TRBJ1-5, with TRBD1 matching over 7 bases. This CDR3 is built from 13 residues. V gave up 8 bases and J gave up 4 bases; unmatched junction bases: 5. The germline gives CDR1 LNHDA, CDR2 SQIVND (reference sequence). The CDR3 bases are TGTGCCAGTCGGGACAGAGCAAATCAGCCCCAGCATTTT. Translated: CASRDRANQPQHF.

The chain employs TRBV7-2 and TRBJ2-3; 10 positions match TRBD2. J was trimmed by 4 bases and V by 2 bases; bases with no gene match: 9. The V gene's germline CDR1 is SGHTA and CDR2 FQGNSA. The CDR3 covers 17 residues. CDR3 in amino acids: CASSLRPTSGLSDTQYF. DNA for the CDR3: TGTGCCAGCAGCTTACGCCCGACTAGCGGGTTGTCAGATACGCAGTATTTT.

The chain has TRBV20-1 and TRBJ2-3, with 12 bases identical to TRBD2. Germline V gene data show CDR1 as DFQATT and CDR2 as SNEGSKA (reference sequence). This CDR3 region has 16 residues. The V and J ends lost 4 bases and 2 bases, in that order; junction bases with no gene match: 7. The CDR3 DNA follows: TGCAGTGCTACCAATCTAGCGGGAGGGCTCACAGATACGCAGTATTTT. Translation gives CSATNLAGGLTDTQYF.

The genes are TRBV24-1 and TRBJ2-1; 7 nucleotides line up with TRBD2. Trimming at V came to 2 bases and at J to 3 bases, leaving 6 bases not matched to a gene. Germline V gives CDR1 KGHDR, CDR2 SFDVKD. The CDR3 spans 16 residues. The CDR3 DNA is TGTGCCACCAGTGATTCGGCTAGCGGAGTCTACAATGAGCAGTTCTTC. It codes for CATSDSASGVYNEQFF.

Only a few counts were recorded for this clonotype. The chain links TRBV20-1 to TRBJ2-1; no firm D call. V dropped 0 bases and J dropped 12 bases, with 12 bases sitting between them. This CDR3 spans 12 amino acids. Germline V gene sequence: CDR1 DFQATT, CDR2 SNEGSKA (reference sequence). This CDR3 is CSARDLRHAQFF. The CDR3 DNA reads as TGCAGTGCTAGAGATCTGAGGCACGCGCAGTTCTTC.

The V and J genes are TRBV27 and TRBJ2-4; weak D call: TRBD2 (6 bases). The CDR3 runs to 17 residues. CDR1 and CDR2 (germline): MNHEY, SMNVEV (reference sequence). V gave up 6 bases and J gave up 0 bases, with 18 bases separating them. DNA of the CDR3: TGTGCCAGCAGCCCTGTGTCCGCGGGGAGAGCCAAAAACATTCAGTACTTC. Its protein product is CASSPVSAGRAKNIQYF.

This clonotype was seen at least ten times. The chain uses TRBV6-5 and TRBJ1-1, with TRBD1 as a possible D gene (5 bases). Trimming removed 2 bases from V and 3 bases from J, with 13 bases in between. CDR3 size: 15 residues. Germline V gives CDR1 MNHEY, CDR2 SVGAGI. CDR3 sequence: CASSYTFLGDTEAFF. The CDR3 coding sequence is TGTGCCAGCAGTTACACATTTTTGGGGGACACTGAAGCTTTCTTT.

V usage is TRBV5-1 and J usage is TRBJ2-1; 9 bases fit TRBD2. In germline, CDR1 is SGHRS, CDR2 YFSETQ. The CDR3 totals 16 residues. With 3 bases clipped from V and 6 bases from J, the junction kept 10 bases outside the gene matches. CDR3 DNA sequence: TGCGCCAGCAGCTCTAACCCCTTAGCGGGAGCCAATGAGCAGTTCTTC. Its protein is CASSSNPLAGANEQFF.

This clonotype was counted only a few times. V usage is TRBV6-5 and J usage is TRBJ2-1, with D unclear. V lost 2 bases to trimming and J lost 6 bases, with 11 bases between them. The CDR3 consists of 14 residues. CDR1 and CDR2 from the germline V gene are MNHEY and SVGAGI. CDR3 sequence (DNA): TGTGCCAGCAGTTACCTTAATAGGCGCAATGAGCAGTTCTTC. Its protein is CASSYLNRRNEQFF.

This clonotype was observed a few times. The genes are TRBV4-3 and TRBJ2-1, with a weak D call TRBD2 (6 bases). Germline CDR1 LGHNA, CDR2 YSLEER. The CDR3 extends over 16 amino acids. Deletions cut 3 bases from V and 7 bases from J, with 19 bases between. CDR3 DNA: TGCGCCAGCAGCCAGGGAGGACCACCTAGGGCAAATGAGCAGTTCTTC. Encoded protein: CASSQGGPPRANEQFF.

This clonotype showed up just a few times. The chain joins TRBV20-1 to TRBJ2-7, with a tentative D call TRBD2 (7 bases). The V and J ends lost 4 bases and 6 bases respectively, with 19 bases between them. The CDR3 spans 14 residues. Germline-derived CDR1 and CDR2 are DFQATT and SNEGSKA (reference sequence). The DNA of the CDR3 is TGCAGTGCTAAGCCGGTTGTGGGGGGGCGCGAGCAGTACTTC. It codes for CSAKPVVGGREQYF.

The chain links TRBV7-2 to TRBJ2-7; D possibly corresponds to TRBD1 (6 bases). V was pared by 5 bases and J by 3 bases, with 14 bases between. The CDR3 totals 14 residues. In germline, CDR1 is SGHTA, CDR2 FQGNSA. The CDR3 coding sequence is TGTGCCAGCAGCCCCGGGACATTACTCTACGAGCAGTACGTC. Translation gives CASSPGTLLYEQYV.

V and J are TRBV9 and TRBJ2-5; the D is unclear. Germline loops: CDR1 SGDLS, CDR2 YYNGEE. The CDR3 is 14 residues long. V was shortened by 4 bases and J by 5 bases, with 15 bases between the two germline ends. CDR3 residues: CASSPHLIQETQYF. In nucleotides, the CDR3 is TGTGCCAGCAGCCCCCATCTTATCCAGGAGACCCAGTACTTC. Full variable domain (remainder filled in from reference TRBV9 and TRBJ2-5): DSGVTQTPKHLITATGQRVTLRCSPRSGDLSVYWYQQSLDQGLQFLIQYYNGEERAKGNILERFSAQQFPDLHSELNLSSLELGDSALYFCASSPHLIQETQYFGPGTRLLVL.

This clonotype was counted a few times. The chain combines TRBV9 with TRBJ2-1; D is uncertain. This CDR3 comprises 14 residues. V lost 0 bases, J lost 4 bases, and 8 bases lay in between. Germline CDR1 reads SGDLS; CDR2 reads YYNGEE. CDR3 loop: CASSVDYRYNEQFF. In DNA, the CDR3 is TGTGCCAGCAGCGTAGACTACCGTTACAATGAGCAGTTCTTC.

This clonotype was counted a few times. The chain employs TRBV11-2 and TRBJ1-6; D possibly corresponds to TRBD1 (5 bases). Per the germline V gene, CDR1 is SGHAT and CDR2 is FQNNGV. The CDR3 has 17 residues. The V end was cut by 6 bases, the J end by 0 bases, with 15 bases between. The DNA of the CDR3 is TGTGCCAGCAGGGTGACAGAATCCGGCTCCTATAATTCACCCCTCCACTTT. Amino acid sequence: CASRVTESGSYNSPLHF.

The chain carries TRBV5-4 and TRBJ2-1; 7 bases agree with TRBD1. This CDR3 contains 14 residues. Looked up from germline, CDR1 is SGHNT and CDR2 is YYREEE (reference sequence). The ends lost 4 bases at V and 5 bases at J; junction bases unmatched: 6. The CDR3: CASSPPDRNNEQFF. The CDR3 DNA follows: TGTGCCAGCAGCCCTCCGGACAGGAACAATGAGCAGTTCTTC.

This clonotype was counted a few times. The genes are TRBV2 and TRBJ1-2, with D possibly TRBD1 on 6 matching bases. The V gene's germline CDR1 is SNHLY and CDR2 FYNNEI. Trimming left V 3 bases short and J 6 bases short, with 11 bases between. The length of the CDR3 is 13 residues. The CDR3 coding sequence is TGTGCCAGCAGTGATAGACAGGTCCATGGCTACACCTTC. Encoded protein: CASSDRQVHGYTF.

The V call is TRBV6-1, the J call TRBJ1-5; D gene unclear. V lost 4 bases, J lost 5 bases, and 9 bases lay in between. The germline V gene encodes CDR1 MNHNS and CDR2 SASEGT. The CDR3 spans 13 residues. DNA of the CDR3: TGTGCCAGCAGTGGACGGCAATATCAGCCCCAGCATTTT. This gives the protein CASSGRQYQPQHF.

The chain carries TRBV20-1 and TRBJ2-2; 11 bases are a match to TRBD2. The J segment lost 0 bases and the V segment lost 2 bases, leaving 5 bases of the junction unmatched. CDR3 length: 17 amino acids. CDR1 is DFQATT, CDR2 SNEGSKA, per germline (reference sequence). The DNA for the CDR3 is TGCAGTGCTAGACGACTAGCGGGATTCGCGAACACCGGGGAGCTGTTTTTT. Protein product: CSARRLAGFANTGELFF.

This chain joins TRBV21-1 and TRBJ2-2; the table's D call TRBD1 went unverified against the DNA. TRBV21-1 is an annotated pseudogene. This CDR3 has 14 residues. CDR3 sequence (DNA): TGTGCCACCGAGTGGGGGACAGACACCGGGGAGCTGTTTTTT. It is translated as CATEWGTDTGELFF.

This clonotype was observed a handful of times. The rearrangement links TRBV20-1 to TRBJ2-5; TRBD2 matches at 10 bases. There are 14 residues in the CDR3. CDR1 and CDR2 (germline): DFQATT, SNEGSKA (reference sequence). Trimming removed 1 base from V and 5 bases from J; junction bases left unmatched: 4. The CDR3 sequence: CSARVLAGAETQYF. Here the CDR3 DNA reads TGCAGTGCTAGAGTGCTAGCGGGAGCGGAGACCCAGTACTTC.

The chain uses TRBV9 and TRBJ2-7; D gene uncertain. In germline, CDR1 is SGDLS, CDR2 YYNGEE. CDR3 length: 13 amino acids. Deletions cut 3 bases from V and 3 bases from J, with 10 bases between. In DNA, the CDR3 is TGTGCCAGCAGCGCTAATAATGGCTACGAGCAGTACTTC. This translates into CASSANNGYEQYF.

This clonotype occurred a few times. The gene calls are TRBV27 and TRBJ2-3, with D tentatively TRBD2 (6 bases). The CDR3 loop spans 16 amino acids. Germline values: CDR1 MNHEY, CDR2 SMNVEV (reference sequence). The ends were cut back, 5 bases at V and 4 bases at J, with 19 bases in the middle. The CDR3 spells CASSPSSALGADTQYF. CDR3 coding DNA: TGTGCCAGCAGTCCTTCTAGCGCCCTAGGGGCAGATACGCAGTATTTT.

There are many counts of this clonotype. The rearrangement joins TRBV20-1 to TRBJ2-6; D ambiguous. Trimming left V 3 bases short and J 4 bases short, with 7 bases between. The V gene's germline CDR1 is DFQATT and CDR2 SNEGSKA (reference sequence). This CDR3 contains 13 residues. The CDR3 loop reads CSASLWGANVLTF. DNA for the CDR3: TGCAGTGCTAGTCTCTGGGGGGCCAACGTCCTGACTTTC.

The chain links TRBV24-1 to TRBJ1-2; unclear D gene. V dropped 3 bases and J dropped 7 bases, with 11 bases sitting between them. The CDR3 length is 13 residues. Per germline, CDR1 KGHDR and CDR2 SFDVKD. Here the CDR3 DNA reads TGTGCCACCAGTGATGCCGCATACGCTGGCTACACCTTC. Translated: CATSDAAYAGYTF.

The genes are TRBV5-5 and TRBJ1-3, with D perhaps matching TRBD1 (6 bases). Per germline, CDR1 SGHKS and CDR2 YYEKEE (reference sequence). V shed 4 bases and J shed 2 bases, with 13 bases lying between them. This CDR3 has 15 amino acids. CDR3 region: CASSPGAGAGNTIYF. DNA for the CDR3: TGTGCCAGCAGCCCGGGGGCAGGGGCTGGAAACACCATATATTTT.